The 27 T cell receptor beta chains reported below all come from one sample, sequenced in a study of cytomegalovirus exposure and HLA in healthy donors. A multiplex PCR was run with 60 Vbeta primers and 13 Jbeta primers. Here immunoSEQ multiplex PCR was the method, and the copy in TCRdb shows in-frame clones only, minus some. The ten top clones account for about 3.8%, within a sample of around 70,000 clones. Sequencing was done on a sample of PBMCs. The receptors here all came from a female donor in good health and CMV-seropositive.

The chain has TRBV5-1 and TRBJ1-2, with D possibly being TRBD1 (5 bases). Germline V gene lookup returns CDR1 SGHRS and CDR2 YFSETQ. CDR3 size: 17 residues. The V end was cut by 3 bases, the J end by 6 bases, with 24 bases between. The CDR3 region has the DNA TGCGCCAGCAGCTCCGCGATGCTAAGCGGGACGGCGGATGGCTACACCTTC. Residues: CASSSAMLSGTADGYTF.

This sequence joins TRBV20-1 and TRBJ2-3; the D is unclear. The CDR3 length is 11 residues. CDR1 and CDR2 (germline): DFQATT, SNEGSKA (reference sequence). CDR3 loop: CTVLRTDTQYF. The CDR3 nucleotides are TGCACTGTCCTCCGCACAGATACGCAGTATTTT.

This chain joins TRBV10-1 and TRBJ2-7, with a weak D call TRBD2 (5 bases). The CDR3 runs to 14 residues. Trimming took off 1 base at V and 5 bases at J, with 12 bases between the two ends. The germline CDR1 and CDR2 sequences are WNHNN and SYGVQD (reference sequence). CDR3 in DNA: TGCGCCAGCAGTGAGTTCAGGAGACTACACGAGCAGTACTTC. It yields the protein CASSEFRRLHEQYF.

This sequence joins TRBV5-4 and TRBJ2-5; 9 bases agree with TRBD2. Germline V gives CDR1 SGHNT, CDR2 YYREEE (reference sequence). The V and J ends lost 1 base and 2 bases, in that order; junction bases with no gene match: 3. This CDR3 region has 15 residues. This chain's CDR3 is CASSLSGRNQETQYF. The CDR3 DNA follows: TGTGCCAGCAGCTTGAGCGGGAGGAATCAAGAGACCCAGTACTTC. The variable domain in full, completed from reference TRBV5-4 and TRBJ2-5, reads ETGVTQSPTHLIKTRGQQVTLRCSSQSGHNTVSWYQQALGQGPQFIFQYYREEENGRGNFPPRFSGLQFPNYSSELNVNALELDDSALYLCASSLSGRNQETQYFGPGTRLLVL.

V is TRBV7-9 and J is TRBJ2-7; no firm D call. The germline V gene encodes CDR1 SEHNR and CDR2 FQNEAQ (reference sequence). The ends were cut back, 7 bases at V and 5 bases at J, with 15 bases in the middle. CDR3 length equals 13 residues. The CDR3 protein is CASNLAPVHEQYF. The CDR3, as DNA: TGTGCCAGCAACTTGGCCCCAGTCCACGAGCAGTACTTC.

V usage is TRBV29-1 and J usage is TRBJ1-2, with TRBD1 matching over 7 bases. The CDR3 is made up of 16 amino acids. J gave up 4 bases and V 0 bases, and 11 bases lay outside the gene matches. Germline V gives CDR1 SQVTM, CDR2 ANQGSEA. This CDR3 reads CSVEDIPGQGVYGYTF. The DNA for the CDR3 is TGCAGCGTTGAAGACATCCCGGGCCAGGGGGTCTATGGCTACACCTTC.

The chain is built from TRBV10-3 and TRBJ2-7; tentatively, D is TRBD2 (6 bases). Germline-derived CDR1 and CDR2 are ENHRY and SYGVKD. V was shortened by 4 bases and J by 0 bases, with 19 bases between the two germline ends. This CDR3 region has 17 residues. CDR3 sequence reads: CAISASGSGGGSYEQYF. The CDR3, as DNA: TGTGCCATCAGTGCTTCGGGTTCTGGGGGAGGCTCCTACGAGCAGTACTTC.

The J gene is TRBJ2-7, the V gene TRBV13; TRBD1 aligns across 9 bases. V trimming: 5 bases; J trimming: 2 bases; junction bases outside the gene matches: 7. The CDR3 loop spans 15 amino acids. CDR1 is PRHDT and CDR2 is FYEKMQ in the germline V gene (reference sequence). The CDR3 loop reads CASSAGTGMAYEQYF. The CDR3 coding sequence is TGTGCCAGCAGCGCCGGGACAGGGATGGCCTACGAGCAGTACTTC.

CDR3 region: CSAGTGTGGEQYF. The CDR3 bases are TGCAGCGCCGGAACCGGGACAGGGGGGGAGCAGTACTTC. V and J are TRBV29-1 and TRBJ2-7; 11 bases fit TRBD1. The CDR3 sequence is 13 residues long. V shed 7 bases and J 7 bases; nucleotides not matched to a gene: 9. Looked up from germline, CDR1 is SQVTM and CDR2 is ANQGSEA.

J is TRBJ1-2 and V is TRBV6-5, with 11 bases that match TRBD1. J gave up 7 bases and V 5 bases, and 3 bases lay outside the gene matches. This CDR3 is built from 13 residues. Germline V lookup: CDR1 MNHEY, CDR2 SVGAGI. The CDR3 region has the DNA TGTGCCAGCAGTGGACAGGGGGCCAGTGGCTACACCTTC. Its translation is CASSGQGASGYTF.

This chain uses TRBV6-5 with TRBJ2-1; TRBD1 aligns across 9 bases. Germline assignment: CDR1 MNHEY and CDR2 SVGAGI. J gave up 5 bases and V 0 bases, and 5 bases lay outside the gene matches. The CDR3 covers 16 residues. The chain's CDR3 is CASSYSMGTGHNEQFF. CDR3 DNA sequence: TGTGCCAGCAGTTACTCGATGGGGACAGGGCACAATGAGCAGTTCTTC.

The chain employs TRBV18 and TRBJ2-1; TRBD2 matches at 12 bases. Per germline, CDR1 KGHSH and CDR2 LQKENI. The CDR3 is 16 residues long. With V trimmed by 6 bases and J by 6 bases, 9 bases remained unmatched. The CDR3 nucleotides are TGTGCCAGCTCGGAGGCTAGCGGGAGGGCCCTCAATGAGCAGTTCTTC. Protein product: CASSEASGRALNEQFF.

CDR3 region: CASSPPQLAGLTDTQYF. For the CDR3, the DNA is TGTGCCAGCTCACCCCCCCAGCTAGCGGGGTTAACAGATACGCAGTATTTT. This chain joins TRBV18 and TRBJ2-3, with 9 bases aligning to TRBD2. The germline V gene encodes CDR1 KGHSH and CDR2 LQKENI. V dropped 3 bases and J dropped 3; count of bases not matched to a gene: 10. The CDR3 spans 17 residues.

The CDR3 bases are TGTGCCAGCTCACGAGGTCCTACACGCGGCACAGATACGCAGTATTTT. This gives the protein CASSRGPTRGTDTQYF. The chain links TRBV18 to TRBJ2-3, with unresolved D. The CDR3 consists of 16 residues. Deletions cut 4 bases from V and 1 base from J, with 15 bases between. Germline V CDR1 and CDR2: KGHSH, LQKENI.

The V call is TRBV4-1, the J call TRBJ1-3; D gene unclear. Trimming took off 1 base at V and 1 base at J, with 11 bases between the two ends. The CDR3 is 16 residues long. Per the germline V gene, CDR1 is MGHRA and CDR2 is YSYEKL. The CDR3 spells CASSQVRTPSGNTIYF. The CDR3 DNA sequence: TGCGCCAGCAGCCAAGTTCGCACACCTTCTGGAAACACCATATATTTT.

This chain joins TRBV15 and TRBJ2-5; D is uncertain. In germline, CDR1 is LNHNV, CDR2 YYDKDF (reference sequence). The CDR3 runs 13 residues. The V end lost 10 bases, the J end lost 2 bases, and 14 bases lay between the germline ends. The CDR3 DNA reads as TGTGCCAAGATTACGGGTATGCAAGAGACCCAGTACTTC. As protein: CAKITGMQETQYF. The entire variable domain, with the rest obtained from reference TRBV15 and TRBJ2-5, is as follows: DAMVIQNPRYQVTQFGKPVTLSCSQTLNHNVMYWYQQKSSQAPKLLFHYYDKDFNNEADTPDNFQSRRPNTSFCFLDIRSPGLGDTAMYLCAKITGMQETQYFGPGTRLLVL.

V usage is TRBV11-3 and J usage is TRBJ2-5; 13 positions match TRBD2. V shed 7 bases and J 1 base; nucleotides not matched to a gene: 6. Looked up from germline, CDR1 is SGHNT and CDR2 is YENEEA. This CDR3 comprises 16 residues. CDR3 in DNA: TGTGCCAGCACCTGGACTAGCGGGGGATTCCAAGAGACCCAGTACTTC. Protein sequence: CASTWTSGGFQETQYF.

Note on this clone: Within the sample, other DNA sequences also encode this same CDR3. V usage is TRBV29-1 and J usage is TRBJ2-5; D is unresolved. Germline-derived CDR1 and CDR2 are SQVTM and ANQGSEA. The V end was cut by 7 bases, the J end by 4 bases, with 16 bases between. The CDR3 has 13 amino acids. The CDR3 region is CSALPTQRETQYF. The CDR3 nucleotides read TGCAGCGCCCTCCCCACGCAGCGAGAGACCCAGTACTTC.

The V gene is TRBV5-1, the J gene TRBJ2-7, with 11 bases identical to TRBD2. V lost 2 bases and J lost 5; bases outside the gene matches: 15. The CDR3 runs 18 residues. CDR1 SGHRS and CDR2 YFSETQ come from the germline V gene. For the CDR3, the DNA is TGCGCCAGCAGCTTTTTGACCCCCGGGACTAGCGGTCCCAACGAGCAGTACTTC. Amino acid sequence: CASSFLTPGTSGPNEQYF.

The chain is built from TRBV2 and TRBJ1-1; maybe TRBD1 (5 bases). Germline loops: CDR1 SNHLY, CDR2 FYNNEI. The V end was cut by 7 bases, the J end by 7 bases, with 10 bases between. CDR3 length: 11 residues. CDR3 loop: CASTGDHEAFF. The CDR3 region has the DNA TGTGCCAGCACGGGGGACCATGAAGCTTTCTTT. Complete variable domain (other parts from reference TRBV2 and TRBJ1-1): EPEVTQTPSHQVTQMGQEVILRCVPISNHLYFYWYRQILGQKVEFLVSFYNNEISEKSEIFDDQFSVERPDGSNFTLKIRSTKLEDSAMYFCASTGDHEAFFGQGTRLTVV.

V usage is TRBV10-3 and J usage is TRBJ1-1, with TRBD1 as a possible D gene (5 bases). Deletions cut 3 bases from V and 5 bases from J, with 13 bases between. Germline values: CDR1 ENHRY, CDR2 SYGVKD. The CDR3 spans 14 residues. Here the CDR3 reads CAISEGEGLTEAFF. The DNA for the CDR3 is TGTGCCATCAGTGAAGGGGAAGGGCTGACTGAAGCTTTCTTT.

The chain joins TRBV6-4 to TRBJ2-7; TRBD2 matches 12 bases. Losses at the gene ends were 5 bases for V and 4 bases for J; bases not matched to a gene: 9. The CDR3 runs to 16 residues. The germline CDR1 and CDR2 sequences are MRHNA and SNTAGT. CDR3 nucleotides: TGTGCCAGCAGTTGCAGGGCACTAGCGGGAGGTTACGAGCAGTACTTC. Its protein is CASSCRALAGGYEQYF.

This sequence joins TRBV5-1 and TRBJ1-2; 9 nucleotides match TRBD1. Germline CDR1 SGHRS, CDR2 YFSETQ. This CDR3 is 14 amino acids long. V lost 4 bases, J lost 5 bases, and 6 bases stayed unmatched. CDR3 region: CASSRDRGGYGYTF. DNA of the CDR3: TGCGCCAGCAGCAGAGACAGGGGGGGATATGGCTACACCTTC.

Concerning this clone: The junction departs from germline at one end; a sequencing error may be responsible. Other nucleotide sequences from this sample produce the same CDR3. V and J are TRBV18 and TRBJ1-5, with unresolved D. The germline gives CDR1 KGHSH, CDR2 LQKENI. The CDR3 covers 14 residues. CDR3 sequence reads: CASSPPYSNQPQHF. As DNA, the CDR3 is TGTGCCAGCTCACCACCGTATAGCAATCAGCCTCAGCATTTT.

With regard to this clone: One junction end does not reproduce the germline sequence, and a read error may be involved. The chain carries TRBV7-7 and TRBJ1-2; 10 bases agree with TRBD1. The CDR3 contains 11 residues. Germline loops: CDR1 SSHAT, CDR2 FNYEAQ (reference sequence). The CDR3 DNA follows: TGTGCTAGCAGCTTGACAGGGGGCCACCGCTTC. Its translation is CASSLTGGHRF. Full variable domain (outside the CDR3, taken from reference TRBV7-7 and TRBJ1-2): GAGVSQSPRYKVTKRGQDVTLRCDPISSHATLYWYQQALGQGPEFLTYFNYEAQPDKSGLPSDRFSAERPEGSISTLTIQRTEQRDSAMYRCASSLTGGHRFGSGTRLTVV.

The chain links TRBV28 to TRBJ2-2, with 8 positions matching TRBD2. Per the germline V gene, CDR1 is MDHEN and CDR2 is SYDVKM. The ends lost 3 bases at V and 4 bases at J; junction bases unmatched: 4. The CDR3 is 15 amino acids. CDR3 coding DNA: TGTGCCAGCAGTTTTAGCGGGACGGGCACCGGGGAGCTGTTTTTT. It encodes CASSFSGTGTGELFF.

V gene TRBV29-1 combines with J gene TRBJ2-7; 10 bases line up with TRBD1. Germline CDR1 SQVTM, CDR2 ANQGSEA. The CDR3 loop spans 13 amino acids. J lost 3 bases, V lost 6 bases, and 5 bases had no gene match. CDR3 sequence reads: CSVWTGGGYEQYF. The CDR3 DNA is TGCAGCGTCTGGACAGGGGGAGGCTACGAGCAGTACTTC.